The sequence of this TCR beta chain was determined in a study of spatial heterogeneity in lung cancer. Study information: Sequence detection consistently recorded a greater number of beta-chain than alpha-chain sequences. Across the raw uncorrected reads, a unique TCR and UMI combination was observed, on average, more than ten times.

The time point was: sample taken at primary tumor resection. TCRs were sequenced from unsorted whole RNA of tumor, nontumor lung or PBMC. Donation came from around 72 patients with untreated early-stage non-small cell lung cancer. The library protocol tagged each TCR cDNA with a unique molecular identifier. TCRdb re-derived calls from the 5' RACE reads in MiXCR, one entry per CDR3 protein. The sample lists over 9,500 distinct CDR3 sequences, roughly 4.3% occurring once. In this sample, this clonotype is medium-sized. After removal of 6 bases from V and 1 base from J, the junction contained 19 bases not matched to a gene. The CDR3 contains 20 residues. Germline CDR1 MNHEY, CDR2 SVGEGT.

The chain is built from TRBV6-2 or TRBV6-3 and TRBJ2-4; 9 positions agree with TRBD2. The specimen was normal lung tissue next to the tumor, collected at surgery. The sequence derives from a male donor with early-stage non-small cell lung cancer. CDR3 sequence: CASSYRPGLAQSKAKNIQYF. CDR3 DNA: TGTGCCAGCAGCTACCGACCGGGACTAGCCCAGAGCAAGGCCAAAAACATTCAGTACTTC.